The rows below give T cell receptor beta chains drawn from one sample of a study of shared clonotypes between healthy human individuals. Profiled with immunoSEQ multiplex PCR; TCRdb holds only in-frame clones, not every one. The data hold around 560,000 clones, with 85% to 95% observed a single time. The specimen was naive CD8+ T cells sorted from blood. The receptor set was obtained from a woman aged 25 to 39 in good health. Both conserved end residues are part of each CDR3. The order of the fields is V gene, D gene, clone size, J gene, CDR3 protein, CDR3 DNA. D genes are given only for firm matches. A clone size is listed for some rows: how often the clone was seen (once, few, many), or a class if it is expanded.

>TRBV9|.|once|TRBJ2-2
CASSVGDTSWELFF
TGTGCCAGCAGCGTAGGGGACACCTCCTGGGAGCTGTTTTTT
>TRBV7-8|.|.|TRBJ1-2
CASSLMAPSGYTF
TGTGCCAGCAGCTTGATGGCGCCAAGTGGCTACACCTTC
>TRBV11-2|TRBD1|.|TRBJ2-7
CASSLAIQLGQGFYEQYF
TGTGCCAGCAGCTTAGCAATACAGTTGGGACAGGGGTTTTACGAGCAGTACTTC
>TRBV7-9|.|.|TRBJ2-7
CASSLPLSYEQYF
TGTGCCAGCAGCCTTCCCCTGTCTTACGAGCAGTACTTC
>TRBV11-2|TRBD2|.|TRBJ2-7
CASSLVGRDYYEQYF
TGTGCCAGCAGCTTAGTTGGAAGGGACTACTACGAGCAGTACTTC
>TRBV15|TRBD2|.|TRBJ2-1
CATSIVGLAGTYNEQFF
TGTGCCACCAGCATAGTGGGGCTAGCGGGTACCTACAATGAGCAGTTCTTC
>TRBV11-2|.|.|TRBJ2-3
CASSLVGHRTDTQYF
TGTGCCAGCAGCTTAGTTGGACACCGCACAGATACGCAGTATTTT
>TRBV15|.|.|TRBJ2-7
CATSRGARGFTYEQYF
TGTGCCACCAGCAGAGGGGCTAGGGGGTTTACCTACGAGCAGTACTTC
>TRBV15|TRBD2|.|TRBJ2-2
CATSRDLLAGGNPGELFF
TGTGCCACCAGCAGAGATCTTCTAGCGGGAGGGAACCCCGGGGAGCTGTTTTTT
>TRBV25-1|.|.|TRBJ2-1
CASSDPQTSSSSYNEQFF
TGTGCCAGCAGTGATCCTCAAACTAGCAGCAGCTCCTACAATGAGCAGTTCTTC
>TRBV20-1|.|.|TRBJ1-1
CSAVYNTEAFF
TGCAGTGCTGTCTATAACACTGAAGCTTTCTTT
>TRBV7-9|.|.|TRBJ2-5
CATRAGLQETQYF
TGTGCCACCAGGGCAGGGCTCCAAGAGACCCAGTACTTC
>TRBV7-9|.|.|TRBJ2-1
CASSLGRLLDEQFF
TGTGCCAGCAGCTTAGGGCGACTGCTGGATGAGCAGTTCTTC
>TRBV11-2|.|.|TRBJ2-2
CASSLDWGATNTGELFF
TGTGCCAGCAGCTTAGATTGGGGAGCTACGAACACCGGGGAGCTGTTTTTT
>TRBV9|.|.|TRBJ1-1
CASSVEGGEAFF
TGTGCCAGCAGCGTAGAGGGAGGGGAAGCTTTCTTT
>TRBV27|TRBD1|.|TRBJ1-1
CASIDSGTGGTEAFF
TGTGCCAGCATAGATTCCGGGACAGGGGGGACTGAAGCTTTCTTT
>TRBV25-1|.|once|TRBJ2-7
CASSDPAYEQYF
TGTGCCAGCAGTGACCCAGCCTACGAGCAGTACTTC
>TRBV13|.|.|TRBJ2-2
CASSLTDGGELFF
TGTGCCAGCAGCTTAACGGACGGCGGGGAGCTGTTTTTT
>TRBV28|TRBD2|.|TRBJ2-7
CASSLSRLAGDSYEQYF
TGTGCCAGCAGTTTATCGAGACTAGCGGGGGATAGCTACGAGCAGTACTTC
>TRBV5-6|TRBD1|.|TRBJ2-5
CASSLADRGQETQYF
TGTGCCAGCAGCTTGGCCGACAGGGGGCAGGAGACCCAGTACTTC
>TRBV5-8|.|.|TRBJ2-7
CASSLVLVAYEQYF
TGTGCCAGCAGCTTAGTCCTAGTGGCCTACGAGCAGTACTTC
>TRBV5-1|.|.|TRBJ2-2
CASSFDTKRPSNTGELFF
TGCGCCAGCAGCTTCGACACCAAGCGCCCGTCGAACACCGGGGAGCTGTTTTTT
>TRBV27|TRBD1|.|TRBJ2-7
CASGGTGVWEQYF
TGTGCCAGCGGAGGGACAGGGGTTTGGGAGCAGTACTTC
>TRBV25-1|.|.|TRBJ1-4
CASSATWGANEKLFF
TGTGCCAGCAGTGCGACCTGGGGAGCTAATGAAAAACTGTTTTTT
>TRBV27|.|.|TRBJ1-2
CASSPNRVGYTF
TGTGCCAGCAGTCCCAACAGGGTCGGCTACACCTTC
>TRBV10-2|.|.|TRBJ2-3
CASIEGRVYTDTQYF
TGCGCCAGCATCGAGGGGCGGGTCTACACAGATACGCAGTATTTT
>TRBV14|.|.|TRBJ2-4
CASSQDSGWGKAKNIQYF
TGTGCCAGCAGCCAAGACAGCGGGTGGGGGAAAGCCAAAAACATTCAGTACTTC
>TRBV1|.|.|TRBJ2-7
CTSSPRVFEQYF
TGCACCAGCAGCCCCCGGGTCTTCGAGCAGTACTTC
>TRBV6-6|.|.|TRBJ1-1
CASSSQGYYTEAFF
TGTGCCAGCAGTTCCCAAGGGTACTACACTGAAGCTTTCTTT
>TRBV13|.|.|TRBJ2-5
CASSPDRGETQYF
TGTGCCAGCAGCCCCGACCGGGGAGAGACCCAGTACTTC
>TRBV9|.|.|TRBJ2-7
CASSVAGLSSYEQYF
TGTGCCAGCAGCGTAGCTGGACTAAGCTCCTACGAGCAGTACTTC
>TRBV5-1|TRBD2|once|TRBJ2-1
CASSSDGTSHNEQFF
TGCGCCAGCAGTTCCGACGGGACTAGCCACAATGAGCAGTTCTTC
>TRBV28|.|.|TRBJ2-1
CASSTTGNEQFF
TGTGCCAGCAGCACAACCGGGAATGAGCAGTTCTTC
>TRBV14|TRBD2|.|TRBJ2-1
CASSQDRASGRVDNEQFF
TGTGCCAGCAGCCAAGACAGGGCTAGCGGGAGGGTGGACAATGAGCAGTTCTTC
>TRBV10-1|.|.|TRBJ2-5
CASSNGRLGQETQYF
TGCGCCAGCAGTAATGGACGGTTAGGACAAGAGACCCAGTACTTC
>TRBV16|.|.|TRBJ1-2
CASSPTEINYGYTF
TGTGCCAGCAGCCCGACAGAGATTAACTATGGCTACACCTTC
>TRBV5-4|.|.|TRBJ2-2
CASSFPGPGGELFF
TGTGCCAGCAGCTTTCCGGGCCCGGGCGGGGAGCTGTTTTTT
>TRBV2|.|.|TRBJ1-1
CASSQVEAFF
TGTGCCAGCAGTCAAGTTGAGGCTTTCTTT
>TRBV30|.|.|TRBJ2-7
CAWSVGGARIGRDPYEQYF
TGTGCCTGGAGTGTTGGGGGGGCGCGTATCGGGAGAGATCCCTACGAGCAGTACTTC
>TRBV7-8|.|.|TRBJ1-1
CASMFARENTEAFF
TGTGCCAGCATGTTTGCCAGGGAGAACACTGAAGCTTTCTTT
>TRBV27|.|.|TRBJ1-1
CASSPVGYRENTEAFF
TGTGCCAGCAGCCCAGTAGGATACCGGGAGAACACTGAAGCTTTCTTT
>TRBV6-5|.|.|TRBJ2-6
CASGGHSGANVLTF
TGTGCCAGCGGTGGACACTCTGGGGCCAACGTCCTGACTTTC
>TRBV19|TRBD1|.|TRBJ2-7
CASSGGQGANEQYF
TGTGCCAGTAGTGGGGGACAGGGGGCCAACGAGCAGTACTTC
>TRBV19|.|once|TRBJ1-5
CASSILDPQPQHF
TGTGCCAGTAGTATTTTGGATCCTCAGCCCCAGCATTTT
>TRBV4-1|.|.|TRBJ2-7
CASSQDPIGVSYEQYF
TGCGCCAGCAGCCAAGATCCTATTGGGGTATCCTACGAGCAGTACTTC
>TRBV6-6|.|.|TRBJ1-1
CASSYGGNTEAFF
TGTGCCAGCAGTTACGGGGGGAACACTGAAGCTTTCTTT
>TRBV6-5|TRBD2|.|TRBJ2-2
CASSYGPGEGTGELFF
TGTGCCAGCAGTTACGGACCGGGGGAGGGCACCGGGGAGCTGTTTTTT
>TRBV19|TRBD1|.|TRBJ2-2
CASEITTGGTGELFF
TGTGCCAGCGAGATTACAACAGGGGGGACCGGGGAGCTGTTTTTT